The clone carrying this T cell receptor beta chain was observed a single time. What it binds is not known. This entry is derived from a study of cytomegalovirus exposure and HLA in healthy donors. Study-wide results and caveats: Equally common other TCR beta chains were less clonally expanded than HLA-associated ones, a later analysis found.

The PCR used 60 Vbeta and 13 Jbeta primers. Assay used: immunoSEQ multiplex PCR; TCRdb lists only in-frame clones, some missing. The sample lists about 240,000 clones, 82% occurring once. The CDR3 is 12 residues long. The V segment lost 4 bases and the J segment 10 bases; nucleotides outside the gene matches: 6. Germline V CDR1 and CDR2: MNHEY, SVGAGI. The receptor comes from a woman aged 35 to 49 in good health and CMV-seropositive. The sequenced sample was PBMCs. The rearrangement links TRBV6-5 to TRBJ1-1; 7 bases are a match to TRBD1. The CDR3 reads CASSLETGVAFF. The CDR3 nucleotides are TGTGCCAGCAGTTTAGAAACAGGGGTAGCTTTCTTT.